This T cell receptor beta chain is drawn from a study of blood T cells in healthy people across ages. Whole-study results and caveats: Per million T cells, TCR beta diversity dropped about linearly as age rose.

This clonotype was detected only a few times. The target antigen is unknown. PCR was performed a second time for about 7 to 12 cycles using a sample-barcoded 5' primer and a J-beta primer mix. TCRdb called the 5' RACE reads again in MiXCR, with one record for every CDR3 protein. The sample includes about 800,000 distinct CDR3 sequences, roughly 25% seen only once; the top ten take roughly 3.8%. The CDR3 is 16 residues long. The germline V gene encodes CDR1 SGHTA and CDR2 FQGNSA. Trimming removed 4 bases from V and 0 bases from J, with 12 bases in between. The sample also formed part of further work on T cells of mothers and their children.

The TCR was taken from a boy aged 5 to 17 in good health. The V gene is TRBV7-2, the J gene TRBJ2-2; D is perhaps TRBD1 (5 bases). The sample comprised blood. CDR3 sequence reads: CASSSQGRANTGELFF. DNA for the CDR3: TGTGCCAGCAGCTCCCAGGGCCGAGCGAACACCGGGGAGCTGTTTTTT.